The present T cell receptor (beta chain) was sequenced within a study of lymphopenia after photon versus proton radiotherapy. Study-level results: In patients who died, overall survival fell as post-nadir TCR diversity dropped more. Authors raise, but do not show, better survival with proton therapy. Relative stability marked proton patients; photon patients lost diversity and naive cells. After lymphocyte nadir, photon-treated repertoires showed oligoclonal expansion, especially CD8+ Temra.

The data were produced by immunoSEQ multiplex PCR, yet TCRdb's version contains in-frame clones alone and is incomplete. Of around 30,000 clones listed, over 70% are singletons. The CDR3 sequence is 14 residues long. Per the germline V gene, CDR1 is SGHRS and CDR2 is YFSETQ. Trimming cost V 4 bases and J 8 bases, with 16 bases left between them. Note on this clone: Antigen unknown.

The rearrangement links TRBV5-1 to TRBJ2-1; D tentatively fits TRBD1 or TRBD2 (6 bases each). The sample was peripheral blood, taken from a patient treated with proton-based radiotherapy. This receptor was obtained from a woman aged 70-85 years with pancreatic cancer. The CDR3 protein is CASSPTVGGDEQFF. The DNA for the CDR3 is TGCGCCAGCAGCCCTACCGTGGGGGGCGATGAGCAGTTCTTC.